A single sample is the source of the 17 T cell receptor beta chains below, sequenced in a study of blood T cell repertoires in COVID-19. Some clones are missing from TCRdb's copy, which holds only in-frame ones; the method was immunoSEQ multiplex PCR. Among 150,000 to 180,000 clones listed, around 84% were seen once. The sequenced material came from PBMCs or T cells enriched from blood (not recorded which). All receptors come from a man between 45 and 60 years old who had recovered from COVID-19.

This chain connects TRBV27 to TRBJ2-7; 7 bases match TRBD1. V trimming: 6 bases; J trimming: 3 bases; junction bases outside the gene matches: 11. Per germline, CDR1 MNHEY and CDR2 SMNVEV (reference sequence). CDR3 size: 15 residues. CDR3 residues: CASRTLGDSNYEQYF. The CDR3 bases are TGTGCCAGCAGAACCCTAGGGGACAGCAACTACGAGCAGTACTTC.

This sequence joins TRBV19 and TRBJ1-1, with 9 bases lining up with TRBD1. Trimming at V came to 1 base and at J to 2 bases, leaving 5 bases not matched to a gene. Germline loops: CDR1 LNHDA, CDR2 SQIVND (reference sequence). CDR3 length equals 16 residues. The CDR3 DNA is TGTGCCAGTAGTATAGTCCCGACAGGGGGTAACACTGAAGCTTTCTTT. It encodes CASSIVPTGGNTEAFF. The complete variable domain, with remaining parts taken from reference TRBV19 and TRBJ1-1, reads DGGITQSPKYLFRKEGQNVTLSCEQNLNHDAMYWYRQDPGQGLRLIYYSQIVNDFQKGDIAEGYSVSREKKESFPLTVTSAQKNPTAFYLCASSIVPTGGNTEAFFGQGTRLTVV.

V usage is TRBV3-1 (or the pseudogene TRBV3-2) and J usage is TRBJ2-5; unclear D gene. The germline gives CDR1 LGHDT, CDR2 YNNKEL (reference sequence). The length of the CDR3 is 13 residues. V was cut by 6 bases and J by 5 bases, with 13 bases left in between. The CDR3 loop is CASRKSLGETQYF. DNA of the CDR3: TGTGCCAGCAGAAAGAGCCTCGGGGAGACCCAGTACTTC.

V gene TRBV3-1 (or the pseudogene TRBV3-2) combines with J gene TRBJ2-2, with 14 bases aligning to TRBD2. The J segment lost 0 bases and the V segment lost 2 bases, leaving 2 bases of the junction unmatched. Germline V lookup: CDR1 LGHDT, CDR2 YNNKEL (reference sequence). This CDR3 has 18 residues. Here the CDR3 DNA reads TGTGCCAGCAGCCAATGGACTAGCGGGGGGCCGAACACCGGGGAGCTGTTTTTT. It encodes CASSQWTSGGPNTGELFF.

A few counts support this clone. The chain carries TRBV18 and TRBJ1-2; 9 bases are a match to TRBD1. CDR1 and CDR2 from the germline V gene are KGHSH and LQKENI. Germline trimming cut 4 bases from V and 8 bases from J; bases unmatched to any gene: 5. The CDR3 is 13 residues long. In DNA form, the CDR3 reads TGTGCCAGCTCACTCCGGGACAGGGACGGCTACACCTTC. Protein sequence: CASSLRDRDGYTF.

Notes on this clone: One end of the junction does not line up with germline, which may come from a read error. The V and J genes are TRBV19 and TRBJ1-2, with 9 bases that match TRBD1. This CDR3 spans 14 amino acids. CDR1 and CDR2 from the germline V gene are LNHDA and SQIVND (reference sequence). The CDR3 DNA sequence: TGTGCCAGTAGTAACACAGGGGGCGCATTACGTTTCTCCTTC. Its translation: CASSNTGGALRFSF.

The chain couples TRBV5-1 to TRBJ2-1; perhaps TRBD1 as D (5 bases). Trimming pared 0 bases from V and 1 base from J, leaving 8 bases between. The germline V gene encodes CDR1 SGHRS and CDR2 YFSETQ. The CDR3 sequence is 15 residues long. The CDR3 nucleotides are TGCGCCAGCAGCTTGGAGGGGTCTTCCTACAATGAGCAGTTCTTC. It codes for CASSLEGSSYNEQFF.

The rearrangement links TRBV12-5 to TRBJ2-3; 12 bases are a match to TRBD2. V lost 4 bases, J lost 0 bases, and 11 bases stayed unmatched. The V gene's germline CDR1 is LGHNT and CDR2 FRNRAP. This CDR3 is built from 19 residues. CDR3 protein: CASGWSRLAGATSTDTQYF. In DNA, the CDR3 is TGTGCTAGTGGTTGGTCACGACTAGCGGGGGCCACTAGCACAGATACGCAGTATTTT. Filled out from reference TRBV12-5 and TRBJ2-3, the complete variable domain reads DARVTQTPRHKVTEMGQEVTMRCQPILGHNTVFWYRQTMMQGLELLAYFRNRAPLDDSGMPKDRFSAEMPDATLATLKIQPSEPRDSAVYFCASGWSRLAGATSTDTQYFGPGTRLTVL.

The V and J genes are TRBV19 and TRBJ2-1; TRBD2 matches at 9 bases. The CDR3 has 15 residues. Germline lookup yields CDR1 LNHDA and CDR2 SQIVND (reference sequence). V lost 3 bases to trimming and J lost 6 bases; unmatched junction nucleotides: 6. The CDR3 loop is CASSMGLAGINEQFF. In DNA, the CDR3 is TGTGCCAGTAGTATGGGGCTAGCGGGGATCAATGAGCAGTTCTTC.

V usage is TRBV7-8 and J usage is TRBJ1-1; the match to TRBD1 covers 7 bases. Germline CDR1 SGHVS, CDR2 FQNEAQ. CDR3 length: 14 residues. Germline trimming cut 2 bases from V and 4 bases from J; bases unmatched to any gene: 4. CDR3 loop: CASSLRGLGTEAFF. CDR3 nucleotide sequence: TGTGCCAGCAGCTTAAGGGGGCTTGGCACTGAAGCTTTCTTT.

The chain is built from TRBV14 and TRBJ1-6; D gene uncertain. CDR1 and CDR2 (germline): SGHDN, FVKESK. V was pared by 2 bases and J by 6 bases, with 8 bases between. The CDR3 length is 14 residues. The CDR3 loop is CASSQNSPNSPLHF. DNA for the CDR3: TGTGCCAGCAGCCAAAACAGTCCTAATTCACCCCTCCACTTT.

The rearrangement links TRBV18 to TRBJ1-6, with TRBD1 matching 8 bases. CDR3 size: 18 residues. The germline V gene encodes CDR1 KGHSH and CDR2 LQKENI. J was trimmed by 4 bases and V by 6 bases; bases with no gene match: 14. This chain's CDR3 is CASSALAGTGEYNSPLHF. CDR3 DNA: TGTGCCAGCTCCGCCCTGGCCGGGACAGGCGAATATAATTCACCCCTCCACTTT.

The chain uses TRBV28 and TRBJ1-2; TRBD1 might be the D (6 bases). CDR1 MDHEN and CDR2 SYDVKM come from the germline V gene. The CDR3 is made up of 14 amino acids. Deletions cut 4 bases from V and 8 bases from J, with 17 bases between. The CDR3 coding sequence is TGTGCCAGCAGTTCCAAAATCAGGGGTGGCGGCTACACCTTC. It yields the protein CASSSKIRGGGYTF.

The V call is TRBV7-2, the J call TRBJ1-1, with a possible D match to TRBD1 (5 bases). The CDR3 sequence is 16 residues long. The V gene's germline CDR1 is SGHTA and CDR2 FQGNSA. Trimming left V 3 bases short and J 4 bases short, with 18 bases between. CDR3 nucleotides: TGTGCCAGCAGCTTCTACCAGGACACCTTGGGCACTGAAGCTTTCTTT. Protein product: CASSFYQDTLGTEAFF.

This clone was seen just once. V usage is TRBV6-2 or TRBV6-3 and J usage is TRBJ2-2, with TRBD2 as a possible D gene (5 bases). CDR3 length: 15 residues. Germline V CDR1 and CDR2: MNHEY, SVGEGT. Trimming took off 1 base at V and 8 bases at J, with 14 bases between the two ends. For the CDR3, the DNA is TGTGCCAGCAGTTACTGGGGAGTCAGTAATGGGGAGCTGTTTTTT. Amino acids: CASSYWGVSNGELFF.

J is TRBJ2-1 and V is TRBV9; a possible D gene is TRBD1 (5 bases). The germline gives CDR1 SGDLS, CDR2 YYNGEE. The CDR3 has 15 amino acids. Trimming took off 0 bases at V and 9 bases at J, with 16 bases between the two ends. In DNA, the CDR3 is TGTGCCAGCAGCGTAGATCTGACAGCCCGGGTTGAGCAGTTCTTC. It specifies CASSVDLTARVEQFF. The variable domain in full, completed from reference TRBV9 and TRBJ2-1, reads DSGVTQTPKHLITATGQRVTLRCSPRSGDLSVYWYQQSLDQGLQFLIQYYNGEERAKGNILERFSAQQFPDLHSELNLSSLELGDSALYFCASSVDLTARVEQFFGPGTRLTVL.

In this sample, this clone turned up a few times. The chain combines TRBV12-5 with TRBJ1-2; 9 positions match TRBD1. The CDR3 is 13 amino acids. CDR1 is LGHNT, CDR2 FRNRAP, per germline. Germline trimming cut 5 bases from V and 13 bases from J; bases unmatched to any gene: 11. The CDR3 DNA reads TGTGCTAGTGGTCAAGGACAGGGGACGTTGAGCACCTTC. This codes for CASGQGQGTLSTF.